This T cell receptor (beta chain) was found in a study of molecular identifiers for immune sequencing clone quantification. In preparing bulk TCR libraries, previously described methods and listed TCR primers were used. TCRdb re-derived calls from the PCR reads in MiXCR, one entry per CDR3 protein. The sample yields about 35,000 distinct CDR3 sequences, about 19% seen once. General study points: Clonotypes topping 20 RNA copies carried over 97% of effector molecules but under 1% of naive ones. Investigators reportedly could detect spiked Jurkat TCR RNA from one cell among 950,000 or so naive cells.

Trimming pared 1 base from V and 3 bases from J, leaving 9 bases between. This CDR3 has 14 residues. Germline CDR1 SGHNT, CDR2 YYREEE (reference sequence). This clonotype is deemed medium-sized (0.01 to 0.1%). As yet, its antigen is unknown. Sample: naive CD8+ T cells from blood, with Jurkat cell RNA spiked in. Subset meaning: FACS-sorted CD8+CD4-CCR7+CD45RA+ naive T cells. The chain has TRBV5-4 and TRBJ2-3; TRBD1 is a possible D gene (6 bases). This TCR was recovered from a human donor in good health. Some libraries in this study had Jurkat cell RNA spiked in. The CDR3 protein is CASSLFGQTDTQYF. CDR3 DNA: TGTGCCAGCAGCTTGTTCGGACAGACAGATACGCAGTATTTT.